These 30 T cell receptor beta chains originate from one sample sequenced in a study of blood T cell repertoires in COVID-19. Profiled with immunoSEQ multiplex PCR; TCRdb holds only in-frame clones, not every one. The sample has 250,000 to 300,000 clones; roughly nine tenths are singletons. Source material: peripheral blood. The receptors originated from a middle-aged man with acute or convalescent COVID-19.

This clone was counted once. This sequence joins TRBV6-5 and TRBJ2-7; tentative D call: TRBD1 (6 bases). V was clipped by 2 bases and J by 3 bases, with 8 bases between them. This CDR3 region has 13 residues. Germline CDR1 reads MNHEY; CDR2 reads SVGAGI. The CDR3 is CASSYGQNYEQYF. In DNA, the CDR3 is TGTGCCAGCAGTTACGGACAGAACTACGAGCAGTACTTC.

The CDR3 DNA is TGTGCCAGTAGTTTACGGGACAAACGGGAGACCCAGTACTTC. This translates into CASSLRDKRETQYF. The J gene is TRBJ2-5, the V gene TRBV19; the D gene is possibly TRBD1 (6 bases). The CDR3 runs to 14 residues. The V end lost 5 bases, the J end lost 5 bases, and 15 bases lay between the germline ends. The germline V gene encodes CDR1 LNHDA and CDR2 SQIVND (reference sequence). Together with reference TRBV19 and TRBJ2-5, the CDR3 gives the full variable domain: DGGITQSPKYLFRKEGQNVTLSCEQNLNHDAMYWYRQDPGQGLRLIYYSQIVNDFQKGDIAEGYSVSREKKESFPLTVTSAQKNPTAFYLCASSLRDKRETQYFGPGTRLLVL.

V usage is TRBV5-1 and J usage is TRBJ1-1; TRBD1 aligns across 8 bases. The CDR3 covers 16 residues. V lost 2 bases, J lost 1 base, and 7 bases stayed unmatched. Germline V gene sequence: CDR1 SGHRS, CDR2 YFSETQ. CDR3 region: CASSLGAGGPNTEAFF. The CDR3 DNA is TGCGCCAGCAGCTTAGGGGCAGGGGGCCCGAACACTGAAGCTTTCTTT.

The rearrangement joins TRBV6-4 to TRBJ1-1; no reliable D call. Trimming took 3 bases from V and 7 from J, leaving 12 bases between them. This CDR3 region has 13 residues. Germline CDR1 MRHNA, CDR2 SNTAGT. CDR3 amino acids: CASSEEGRGEAFF. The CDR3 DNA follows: TGTGCCAGCAGTGAGGAGGGTCGGGGTGAAGCTTTCTTT.

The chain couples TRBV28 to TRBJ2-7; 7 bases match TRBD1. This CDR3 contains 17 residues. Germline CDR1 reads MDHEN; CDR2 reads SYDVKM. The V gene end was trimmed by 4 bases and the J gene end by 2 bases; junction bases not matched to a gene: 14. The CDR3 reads CASSSLMGRDRPYEQYF. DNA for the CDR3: TGTGCCAGCAGTTCTCTCATGGGTAGGGACAGACCCTACGAGCAGTACTTC.

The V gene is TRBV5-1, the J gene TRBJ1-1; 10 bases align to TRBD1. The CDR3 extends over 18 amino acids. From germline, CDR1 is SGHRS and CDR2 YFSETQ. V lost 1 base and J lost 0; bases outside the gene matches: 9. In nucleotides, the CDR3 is TGCGCCAGCAGCTTGTCACCGGGACAGGGGACCGTGAACACTGAAGCTTTCTTT. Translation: CASSLSPGQGTVNTEAFF.

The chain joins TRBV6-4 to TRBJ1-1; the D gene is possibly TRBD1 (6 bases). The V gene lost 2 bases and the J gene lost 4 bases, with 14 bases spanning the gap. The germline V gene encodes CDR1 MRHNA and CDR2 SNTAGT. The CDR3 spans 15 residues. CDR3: CASSDLPQGLTEAFF. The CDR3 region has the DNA TGTGCCAGCAGTGACCTGCCCCAGGGGCTCACTGAAGCTTTCTTT.

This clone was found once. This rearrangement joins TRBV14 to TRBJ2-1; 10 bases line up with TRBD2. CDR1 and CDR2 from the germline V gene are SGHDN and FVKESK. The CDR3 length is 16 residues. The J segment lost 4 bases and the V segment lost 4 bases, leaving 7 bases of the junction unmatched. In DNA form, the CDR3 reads TGTGCCAGCAGCCCGATAGCGGGGGGCCTGTACAATGAGCAGTTCTTC. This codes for CASSPIAGGLYNEQFF.

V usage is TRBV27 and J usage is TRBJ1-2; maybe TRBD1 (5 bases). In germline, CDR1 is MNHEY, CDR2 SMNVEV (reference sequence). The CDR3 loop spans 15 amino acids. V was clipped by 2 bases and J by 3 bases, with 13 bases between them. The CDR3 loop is CASSLGRAGDYGYTF. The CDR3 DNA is TGTGCCAGCAGTTTAGGCAGGGCTGGGGACTATGGCTACACCTTC.

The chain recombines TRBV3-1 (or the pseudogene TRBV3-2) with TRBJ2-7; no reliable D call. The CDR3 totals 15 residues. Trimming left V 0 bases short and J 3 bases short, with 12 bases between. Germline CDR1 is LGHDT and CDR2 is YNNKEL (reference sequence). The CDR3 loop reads CASSQERVPFYEQYF. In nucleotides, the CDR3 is TGTGCCAGCAGCCAAGAACGGGTACCGTTCTACGAGCAGTACTTC.

CDR3 sequence (DNA): TGTGCCAGCAGGCCGAGGGGGACAGGGGCATACGAGCAGTACTTC. This sequence encodes CASRPRGTGAYEQYF. The V gene is TRBV6-5, the J gene TRBJ2-7; 10 nucleotides line up with TRBD1. V gave up 6 bases and J gave up 4 bases; unmatched junction bases: 9. The CDR3 extends over 15 amino acids. In germline, CDR1 is MNHEY, CDR2 SVGAGI.

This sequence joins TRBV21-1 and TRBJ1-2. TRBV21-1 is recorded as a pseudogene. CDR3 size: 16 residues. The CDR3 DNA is TGTGCCAGCAGCCCCCGGTTACGCCCCCCTAACTATGGCTACACCTTC. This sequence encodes CASSPRLRPPNYGYTF.

The CDR3 reads CASSQGQGGYTEAFF. In nucleotides, the CDR3 is TGTGCCAGCTCACAGGGACAGGGGGGGTACACTGAAGCTTTCTTT. The chain is built from TRBV18 and TRBJ1-1; 11 bases agree with TRBD1. This CDR3 is built from 15 residues. V gave up 4 bases and J gave up 3 bases; unmatched junction bases: 4. The germline gives CDR1 KGHSH, CDR2 LQKENI.

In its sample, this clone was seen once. The CDR3 DNA follows: TGTGCCAGCAGCCAGGGCTGGATCTACGAGCAGTACTTC. This codes for CASSQGWIYEQYF. The chain uses TRBV3-1 (or the pseudogene TRBV3-2) and TRBJ2-7; no clear D gene. This CDR3 spans 13 amino acids. Germline V CDR1 and CDR2: LGHDT, YNNKEL (reference sequence). Trimming stripped 3 bases from V and 3 bases from J, with 9 bases between.

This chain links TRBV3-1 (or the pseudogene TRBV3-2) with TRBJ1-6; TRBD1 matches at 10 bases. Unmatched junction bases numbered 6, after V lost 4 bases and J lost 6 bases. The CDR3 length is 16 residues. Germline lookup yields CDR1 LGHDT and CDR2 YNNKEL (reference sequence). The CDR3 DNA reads TGTGCCAGCAGCCTGAGGACAGGGGGTTCTAATTCACCCCTCCACTTT. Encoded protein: CASSLRTGGSNSPLHF.

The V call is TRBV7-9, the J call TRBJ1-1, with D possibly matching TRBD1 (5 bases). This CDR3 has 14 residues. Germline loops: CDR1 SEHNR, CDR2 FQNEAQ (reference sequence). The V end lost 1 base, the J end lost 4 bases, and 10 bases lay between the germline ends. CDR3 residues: CASSLEVGGTEAFF. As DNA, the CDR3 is TGTGCCAGCAGCTTAGAAGTGGGGGGCACTGAAGCTTTCTTT.

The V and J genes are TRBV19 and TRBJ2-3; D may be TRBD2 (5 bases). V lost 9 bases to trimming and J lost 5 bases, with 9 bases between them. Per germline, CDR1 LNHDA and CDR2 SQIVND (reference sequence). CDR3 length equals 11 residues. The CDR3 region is CASGRGDTQYF. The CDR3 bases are TGTGCCAGCGGACGGGGAGATACGCAGTATTTT.

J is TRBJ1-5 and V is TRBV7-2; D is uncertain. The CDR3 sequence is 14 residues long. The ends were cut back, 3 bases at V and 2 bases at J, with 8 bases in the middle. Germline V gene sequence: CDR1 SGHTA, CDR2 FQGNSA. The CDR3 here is CASSFQRGNQPQHF. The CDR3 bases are TGTGCCAGCAGCTTTCAGAGGGGCAATCAGCCCCAGCATTTT.

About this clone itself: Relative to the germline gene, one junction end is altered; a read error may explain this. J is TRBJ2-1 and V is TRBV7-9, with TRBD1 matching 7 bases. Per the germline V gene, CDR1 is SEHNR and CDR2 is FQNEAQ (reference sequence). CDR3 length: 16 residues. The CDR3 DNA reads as TGTGCCAGCAGCCCTTTACAGGTTATAGGGACAGTTCTTTGGGTCTTC. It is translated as CASSPLQVIGTVLWVF.

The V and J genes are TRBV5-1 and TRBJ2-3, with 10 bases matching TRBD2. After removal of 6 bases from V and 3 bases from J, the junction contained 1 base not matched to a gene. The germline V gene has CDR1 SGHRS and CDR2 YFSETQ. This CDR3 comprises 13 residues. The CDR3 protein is CASTSGGTDTQYF. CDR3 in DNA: TGCGCCAGCACTAGCGGGGGAACAGATACGCAGTATTTT.

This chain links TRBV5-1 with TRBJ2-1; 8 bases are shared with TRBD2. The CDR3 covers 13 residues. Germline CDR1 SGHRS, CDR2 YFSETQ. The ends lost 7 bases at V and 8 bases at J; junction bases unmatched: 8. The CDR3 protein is CASRETSEYEQFF. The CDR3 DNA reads TGCGCCAGCCGGGAGACTAGCGAATATGAGCAGTTCTTC.

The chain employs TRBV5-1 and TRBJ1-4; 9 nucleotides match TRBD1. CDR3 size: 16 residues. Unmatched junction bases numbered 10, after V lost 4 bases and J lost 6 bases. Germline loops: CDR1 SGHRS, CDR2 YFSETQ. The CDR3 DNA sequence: TGCGCCAGCAGCCACCGGGACAGGGAGTTCGATGAAAAACTGTTTTTT. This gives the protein CASSHRDREFDEKLFF.

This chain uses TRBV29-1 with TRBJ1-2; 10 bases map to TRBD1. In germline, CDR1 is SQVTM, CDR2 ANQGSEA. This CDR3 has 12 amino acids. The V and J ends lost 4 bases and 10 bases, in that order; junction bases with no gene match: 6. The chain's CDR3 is CSVGVTGGAYTF. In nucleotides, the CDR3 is TGCAGCGTTGGGGTGACAGGGGGCGCCTACACCTTC.

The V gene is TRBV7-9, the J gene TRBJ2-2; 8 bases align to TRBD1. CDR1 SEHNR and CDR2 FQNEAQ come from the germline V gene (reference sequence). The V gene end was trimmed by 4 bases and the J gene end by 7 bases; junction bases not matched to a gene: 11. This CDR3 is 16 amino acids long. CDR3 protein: CASSSSHRGKGGELFF. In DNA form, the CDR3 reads TGTGCCAGCAGCTCCTCCCACAGGGGGAAGGGCGGGGAGCTGTTTTTT.

The CDR3 nucleotides are TGTGCCTACGCGCAGGTTGCCAATTCACCCCTCCACTTT. Translating gives CAYAQVANSPLHF. The chain couples TRBV30 to TRBJ1-6; no definite D call. The V and J ends lost 7 bases and 7 bases respectively, with 14 bases between them. Per the germline V gene, CDR1 is GTSNPN and CDR2 is SVGIG (reference sequence). This CDR3 has 13 residues.

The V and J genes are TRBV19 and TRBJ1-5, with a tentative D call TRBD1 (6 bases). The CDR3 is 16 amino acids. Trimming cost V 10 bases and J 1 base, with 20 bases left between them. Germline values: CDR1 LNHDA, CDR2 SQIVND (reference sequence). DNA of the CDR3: TGTGCCACCTCGGGACACCCCCGGGGAAGCAATCAGCCCCAGCATTTT. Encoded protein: CATSGHPRGSNQPQHF.

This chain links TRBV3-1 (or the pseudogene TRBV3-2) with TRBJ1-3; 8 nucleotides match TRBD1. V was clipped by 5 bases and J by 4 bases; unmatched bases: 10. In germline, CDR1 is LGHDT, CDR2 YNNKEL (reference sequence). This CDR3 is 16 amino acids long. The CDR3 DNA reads TGTGCCAGCAGCGCCACTCCAGGGGGCGGCGGAAACACCATATATTTT. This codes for CASSATPGGGGNTIYF.

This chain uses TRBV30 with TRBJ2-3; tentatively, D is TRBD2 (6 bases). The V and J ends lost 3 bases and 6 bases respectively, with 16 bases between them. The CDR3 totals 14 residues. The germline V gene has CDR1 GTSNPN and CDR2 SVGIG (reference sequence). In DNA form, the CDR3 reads TGTGCCTGGAGGGGGTCCCCCCGGGAGGATACGCAGTATTTT. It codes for CAWRGSPREDTQYF.

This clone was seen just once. The CDR3 loop is CASSPGPPAGNTIYF. The CDR3 bases are TGTGCCAGCTCACCGGGGCCGCCGGCTGGAAACACCATATATTTT. This chain links TRBV18 with TRBJ1-3, with a possible D match to TRBD1 (5 bases). Trimming pared 3 bases from V and 2 bases from J, leaving 11 bases between. CDR1 is KGHSH, CDR2 LQKENI, per germline. This CDR3 comprises 15 residues.

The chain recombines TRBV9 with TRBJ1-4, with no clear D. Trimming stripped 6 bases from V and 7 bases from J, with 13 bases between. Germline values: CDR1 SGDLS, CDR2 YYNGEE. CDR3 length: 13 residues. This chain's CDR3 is CASTRGVGEKLFF. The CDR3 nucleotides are TGTGCCAGCACTCGCGGGGTTGGTGAAAAACTGTTTTTT. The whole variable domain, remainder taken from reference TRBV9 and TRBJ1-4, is DSGVTQTPKHLITATGQRVTLRCSPRSGDLSVYWYQQSLDQGLQFLIQYYNGEERAKGNILERFSAQQFPDLHSELNLSSLELGDSALYFCASTRGVGEKLFFGSGTQLSVL.